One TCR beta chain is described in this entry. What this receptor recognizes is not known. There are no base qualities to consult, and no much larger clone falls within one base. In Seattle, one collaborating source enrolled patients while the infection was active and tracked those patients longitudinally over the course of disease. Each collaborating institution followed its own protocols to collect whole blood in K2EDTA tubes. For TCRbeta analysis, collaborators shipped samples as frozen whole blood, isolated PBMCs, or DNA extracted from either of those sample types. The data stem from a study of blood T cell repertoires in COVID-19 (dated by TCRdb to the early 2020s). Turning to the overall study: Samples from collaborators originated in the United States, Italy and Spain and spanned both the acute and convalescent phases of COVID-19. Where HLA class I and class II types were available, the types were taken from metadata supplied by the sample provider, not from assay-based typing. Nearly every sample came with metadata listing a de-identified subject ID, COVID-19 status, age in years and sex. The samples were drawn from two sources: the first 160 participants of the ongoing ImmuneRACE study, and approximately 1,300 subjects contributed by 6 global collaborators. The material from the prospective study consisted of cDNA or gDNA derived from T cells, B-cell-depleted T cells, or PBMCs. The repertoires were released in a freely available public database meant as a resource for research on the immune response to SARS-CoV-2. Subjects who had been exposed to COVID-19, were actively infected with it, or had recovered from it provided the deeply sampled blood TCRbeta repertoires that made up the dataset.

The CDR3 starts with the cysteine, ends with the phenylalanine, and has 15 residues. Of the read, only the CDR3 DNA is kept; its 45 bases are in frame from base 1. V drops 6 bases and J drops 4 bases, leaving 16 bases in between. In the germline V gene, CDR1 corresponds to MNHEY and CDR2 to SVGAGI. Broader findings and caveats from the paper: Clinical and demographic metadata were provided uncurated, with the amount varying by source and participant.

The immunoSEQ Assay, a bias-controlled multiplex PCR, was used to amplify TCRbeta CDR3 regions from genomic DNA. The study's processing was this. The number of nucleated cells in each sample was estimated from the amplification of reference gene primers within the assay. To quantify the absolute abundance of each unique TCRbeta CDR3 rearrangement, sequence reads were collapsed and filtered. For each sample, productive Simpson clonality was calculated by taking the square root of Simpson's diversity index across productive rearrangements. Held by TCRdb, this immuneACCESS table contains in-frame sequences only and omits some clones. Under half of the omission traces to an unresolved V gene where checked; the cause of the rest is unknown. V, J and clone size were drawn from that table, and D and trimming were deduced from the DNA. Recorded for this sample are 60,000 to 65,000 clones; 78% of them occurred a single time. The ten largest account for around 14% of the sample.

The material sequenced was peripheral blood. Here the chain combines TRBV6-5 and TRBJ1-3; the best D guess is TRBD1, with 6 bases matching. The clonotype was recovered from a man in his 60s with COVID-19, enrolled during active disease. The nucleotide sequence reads TGTGCCAGCAGGGATTTTGGGGGCTCCGGAAACACCATATATTTT. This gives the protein CASRDFGGSGNTIYF.